The 20 T cell receptor beta chains below were found in one sample sequenced in a study of T-cell memory formation after mild COVID-19. Each CDR3 protein gets one entry after TCRdb re-called the 5' RACE reads with MiXCR. The data show approximately 480,000 distinct CDR3 sequences, 18% seen once. The source material was PBMCs or a T cell subset sorted from them (not recorded which). The receptor set was obtained from an adult woman who had mild COVID-19 (a few samples of this study predate the infection). Cell type and time point are not known.

This clonotype was counted only a few times. The V gene is TRBV20-1, the J gene TRBJ2-3, with 11 nucleotides matching TRBD2. In germline, CDR1 is DFQATT, CDR2 SNEGSKA (reference sequence). There are 16 residues in the CDR3. V was clipped by 1 base and J by 2 bases; unmatched bases: 5. This chain's CDR3 is CSARGASGRYTDTQYF. DNA for the CDR3: TGCAGTGCTAGAGGGGCTAGCGGGAGGTACACAGATACGCAGTATTTT.

The rearrangement uses TRBV9 and TRBJ2-7; 7 nucleotides agree with TRBD2. Germline lookup yields CDR1 SGDLS and CDR2 YYNGEE. V dropped 0 bases and J dropped 7; count of bases not matched to a gene: 10. The CDR3 consists of 15 residues. The CDR3 DNA follows: TGTGCCAGCAGCGTAGGCGGGGGACCCGGATCTGAGCAGTACTTC. Encoded protein: CASSVGGGPGSEQYF.

J is TRBJ2-1 and V is TRBV6-2 or TRBV6-3; TRBD2 agrees at 8 bases. J gave up 3 bases and V 4 bases, and 8 bases lay outside the gene matches. This CDR3 contains 16 residues. Germline assignment: CDR1 MNHEY and CDR2 SVGEGT. CDR3 amino acids: CASSSPVAGSYNEQFF. The CDR3 bases are TGTGCCAGCAGTTCCCCCGTAGCGGGGAGCTACAATGAGCAGTTCTTC.

There are a few counts of this clonotype. This rearrangement joins TRBV12-3 or TRBV12-4 to TRBJ1-2; 11 nucleotides agree with TRBD1. This CDR3 contains 18 residues. The trim removed 5 bases at V and 0 bases at J, leaving 11 bases unmatched. The CDR3 is CASSQLRGTGGANYGYTF. In DNA, the CDR3 is TGTGCCAGCAGTCAACTCCGCGGGACAGGGGGAGCTAACTATGGCTACACCTTC.

This clonotype has more than one count but fewer than ten. This chain connects TRBV5-4 to TRBJ1-2, with D maybe TRBD1 (5 bases). Germline CDR1 and CDR2: SGHNT and YYREEE (reference sequence). This CDR3 region has 15 residues. V shed 0 bases and J shed 0 bases, with 9 bases lying between them. CDR3 DNA sequence: TGTGCCAGCAGCTTGGCCAGGGCACCTAACTATGGCTACACCTTC. This gives the protein CASSLARAPNYGYTF.

The chain carries TRBV7-9 and TRBJ2-4; the D gene could be TRBD1 or TRBD2 (5 bases each). With 5 bases removed from V and 4 bases from J, the gap between germline ends came to 12 bases. CDR3 size: 14 residues. Germline V gene sequence: CDR1 SEHNR, CDR2 FQNEAQ (reference sequence). The CDR3 loop reads CASSPGRGKNIQYF. The DNA of the CDR3 is TGTGCCAGCAGCCCGGGACGCGGGAAAAACATTCAGTACTTC. The variable domain in full, completed from reference TRBV7-9 and TRBJ2-4, reads DTGVSQNPRHKITKRGQNVTFRCDPISEHNRLYWYRQTLGQGPEFLTYFQNEAQLEKSRLLSDRFSAERPKGSFSTLEIQRTEQGDSAMYLCASSPGRGKNIQYFGAGTRLSVL.

The chain recombines TRBV3-1 with TRBJ1-1; tentative D call: TRBD1 (5 bases). Per germline, CDR1 LGHDT and CDR2 YNNKEL (reference sequence). The ends were cut back, 4 bases at V and 0 bases at J, with 6 bases in the middle. The CDR3 has 13 amino acids. The CDR3 region is CASSPDMNTEAFF. Here the CDR3 DNA reads TGTGCCAGCAGCCCGGACATGAACACTGAAGCTTTCTTT. The entire variable domain, with the rest obtained from reference TRBV3-1 and TRBJ1-1, is as follows: DTAVSQTPKYLVTQMGNDKSIKCEQNLGHDTMYWYKQDSKKFLKIMFSYNNKELIINETVPNRFSPKSPDKAHLNLHINSLELGDSAVYFCASSPDMNTEAFFGQGTRLTVV.

The chain is built from TRBV20-1 and TRBJ2-3; D possibly corresponds to TRBD1 (5 bases). The ends were cut back, 0 bases at V and 5 bases at J, with 15 bases in the middle. From germline, CDR1 is DFQATT and CDR2 SNEGSKA (reference sequence). The CDR3 is made up of 15 amino acids. The CDR3 DNA reads as TGCAGTGCTAGAGATCTACGGTATAGGGGAGATACGCAGTATTTT. Amino acids: CSARDLRYRGDTQYF.

This clonotype has just a few counts. The chain employs TRBV20-1 and TRBJ1-1; D is unresolved. Germline CDR1 is DFQATT and CDR2 is SNEGSKA (reference sequence). The CDR3 sequence is 11 residues long. Trimming pared 1 base from V and 7 bases from J, leaving 7 bases between. CDR3 in DNA: TGCAGTGCTAGAGCCGTTATTGAAGCTTTCTTT. This sequence encodes CSARAVIEAFF.

Many counts were recorded for this clonotype. V is TRBV12-3 or TRBV12-4 and J is TRBJ2-7; 10 bases map to TRBD2. Trimming took 8 bases from V and 2 from J; bases not matched to a gene: 3. The CDR3 length is 13 residues. In DNA form, the CDR3 reads TGTGCCAGCGGAGCGGGGGGGGCCTACGAGCAGTACTTC. This codes for CASGAGGAYEQYF.

This clonotype appeared a few times. The CDR3 DNA is TGTGCCAGCAATCGGGCGGGGGGCTACGGCGAGCAGTACTTC. As protein: CASNRAGGYGEQYF. V is TRBV6-5 and J is TRBJ2-7, with 8 bases that match TRBD2. CDR1 MNHEY and CDR2 SVGAGI come from the germline V gene. This CDR3 region has 14 residues. The J segment lost 6 bases and the V segment lost 7 bases, leaving 11 bases of the junction unmatched.

V gene TRBV12-3 or TRBV12-4 combines with J gene TRBJ1-5; D is uncertain. The CDR3 runs to 11 residues. V gave up 3 bases and J gave up 9 bases, with 6 bases separating them. The CDR3 sequence is CASSFSGPQHF. The CDR3 bases are TGTGCCAGCAGTTTTTCGGGGCCCCAGCATTTT.

This chain uses TRBV3-1 with TRBJ2-1, with D tentatively TRBD1 (5 bases). CDR1 is LGHDT and CDR2 is YNNKEL in the germline V gene (reference sequence). Deletions cut 5 bases from V and 5 bases from J, with 13 bases between. The CDR3 runs to 14 residues. The CDR3 DNA sequence: TGTGCCAGCAGCGCGACAGCTTCTCACAATGAGCAGTTCTTC. Its translation is CASSATASHNEQFF.

DNA for the CDR3: TGTGCCAGCAGCCTCAATCCGGGACTAGCGGTCTCCACAGATACGCAGTATTTT. This sequence encodes CASSLNPGLAVSTDTQYF. This rearrangement joins TRBV7-2 to TRBJ2-3; 11 nucleotides align to TRBD2. The germline CDR1 and CDR2 sequences are SGHTA and FQGNSA. V trimming: 5 bases; J trimming: 2 bases; junction bases outside the gene matches: 12. CDR3 length equals 18 residues.

The rearrangement joins TRBV20-1 to TRBJ1-3, with D maybe TRBD1 (6 bases). The CDR3 length is 14 residues. V was pared by 6 bases and J by 0 bases, with 12 bases between. Per germline, CDR1 DFQATT and CDR2 SNEGSKA (reference sequence). CDR3 in DNA: TGCAGTGCACGAGACAGGAACTCTGGAAACACCATATATTTT. It is translated as CSARDRNSGNTIYF.

This chain links TRBV18 with TRBJ2-7; TRBD1 aligns across 9 bases. Germline CDR1 is KGHSH and CDR2 is LQKENI. V shed 8 bases and J 0 bases; nucleotides not matched to a gene: 5. The CDR3 has 14 amino acids. In DNA form, the CDR3 reads TGTGCCAGCAAAACACAGGGGGCCTCCTACGAGCAGTACTTC. This gives the protein CASKTQGASYEQYF.

J is TRBJ1-5 and V is TRBV2; unclear D gene. This CDR3 contains 13 residues. Germline CDR1 SNHLY, CDR2 FYNNEI. Deletions cut 8 bases from V and 2 bases from J, with 10 bases between. This CDR3 is CASGQQRNQPQHF. CDR3 DNA sequence: TGTGCCAGCGGGCAGCAGCGCAATCAGCCCCAGCATTTT. Full variable domain (remainder filled in from reference TRBV2 and TRBJ1-5): EPEVTQTPSHQVTQMGQEVILRCVPISNHLYFYWYRQILGQKVEFLVSFYNNEISEKSEIFDDQFSVERPDGSNFTLKIRSTKLEDSAMYFCASGQQRNQPQHFGDGTRLSIL.

This clonotype was picked up a small number of times. The V and J genes are TRBV27 and TRBJ1-6, with 8 bases fitting TRBD1. This CDR3 is built from 15 residues. Losses at the gene ends were 6 bases for V and 9 bases for J; bases not matched to a gene: 10. CDR1 and CDR2 from the germline V gene are MNHEY and SMNVEV (reference sequence). CDR3 protein: CASRPDRGSGSPLHF. The CDR3 nucleotides are TGTGCCAGCAGGCCCGACAGGGGTTCGGGTTCACCCCTCCACTTT.

This chain links TRBV5-4 with TRBJ2-5; 14 nucleotides line up with TRBD2. The CDR3 is 16 residues long. CDR1 is SGHNT, CDR2 YYREEE, per germline (reference sequence). J gave up 10 bases and V 4 bases, and 12 bases lay outside the gene matches. CDR3 protein: CASSVTSGGAVVIQYF. The CDR3 region has the DNA TGTGCCAGCAGCGTGACTAGCGGGGGGGCCGTTGTGATCCAGTACTTC.

A word on this clonotype: This may come from a read error, since a much larger clone is one base off. The V gene is TRBV7-2, the J gene TRBJ2-5; D is unresolved. The CDR3 is 14 residues long. Per the germline V gene, CDR1 is SGHTA and CDR2 is FQGNSA. The CDR3 loop is CASGLEYQTETQYF. CDR3 nucleotides: TGTGCCAGCGGCTTAGAGTACCAGACGGAGACCCAGTACTTC.